What follows is one TCR beta chain and its context. Its antigen is unknown. 5'RACE primed at constant segments yielded TCR alpha and TCR beta cDNA libraries bearing sample barcodes and UMIs. TCRdb called the 5' RACE reads again in MiXCR, with one record for every CDR3 protein. The sample includes a few hundred thousand distinct CDR3 sequences, around 15% seen only once; the top ten take roughly 23%. The germline CDR1 and CDR2 sequences are MNHEY and SVGEGT. The V segment lost 0 bases and the J segment 5 bases; nucleotides outside the gene matches: 10. The CDR3 consists of 17 residues. These data are taken from a study of T-cell memory formation after mild COVID-19. About the study: TCR clusters were mostly donor specific.

General study points: The authors left the SARS-CoV-2 specificity of second-wave clones peaking on day 37 unconfirmed.

The V and J genes are TRBV6-2 or TRBV6-3 and TRBJ2-1, with 7 bases lining up with TRBD2. The TCR sequence derives from a man aged 18-30 years who had mild COVID-19 (a few samples of this study predate the infection). Cell type and time point are not known. Sequencing used PBMCs or a T cell subset sorted from them (not recorded which). The DNA for the CDR3 is TGTGCCAGCAGTTACTCTTTCGTCGGGGGGAGCAACAATGAGCAGTTCTTC. Amino acid sequence: CASSYSFVGGSNNEQFF.